A single sample is the source of the 7 T cell receptor beta chains below, sequenced in a study of T cell responses to AZD1222 COVID-19 vaccine listed by TCRdb under 2021. Library generation was performed with the immunoSEQ multiplex PCR assay. Held by TCRdb, this immuneACCESS table contains in-frame sequences only and omits some clones. Under half of the omission traces to an unresolved V gene where checked; the cause of the rest is unknown. This sample is represented by 150,000 to 200,000 clones; 80% to 90% of them were singletons. The ten most abundant clones make up roughly 4% of the sample. This sample's time point label indicates: about 28 days (+/-7) after the second vaccine dose. The treatment or condition label, as the study defines it: meningococcal conjugate vaccine given as trial control. The sequencing used peripheral blood, collected 28 days after the second dose of the MenACWY control vaccine. These TCRs come from an adult who received the MenACWY meningococcal vaccine as a control.

About this clone itself: The identical CDR3 is also encoded by other nucleotide sequences in the sample. The J gene is TRBJ1-5, the V gene TRBV19, with D perhaps matching TRBD1 (5 bases). The ends were cut back, 4 bases at V and 5 bases at J, with 9 bases in the middle. The CDR3 spans 13 residues. Germline CDR1 is LNHDA and CDR2 is SQIVND (reference sequence). Here the CDR3 reads CASSRDRDQPQHF. The CDR3, as DNA: TGTGCCAGTAGTAGAGACAGAGATCAGCCCCAGCATTTT.

The rearrangement joins TRBV7-8 to TRBJ1-2; tentative D call: TRBD1 (5 bases). Germline CDR1 SGHVS, CDR2 FQNEAQ. Deletions cut 1 base from V and 6 bases from J, with 15 bases between. The CDR3 sequence is 15 residues long. CDR3 protein: CASSLERWGGHGYTF. In DNA, the CDR3 is TGTGCCAGCAGCTTAGAGCGGTGGGGGGGTCATGGCTACACCTTC.

The table lists this clone with a count of one. The V and J genes are TRBV19 and TRBJ1-2; D remains ambiguous. Trimming pared 7 bases from V and 0 bases from J, leaving 9 bases between. The CDR3 loop spans 13 amino acids. The V gene's germline CDR1 is LNHDA and CDR2 SQIVND (reference sequence). CDR3 sequence: CASNSRANYGYTF. CDR3 in DNA: TGTGCCAGTAACAGTAGAGCTAACTATGGCTACACCTTC.

This clone was detected once. The V and J genes are TRBV7-7 and TRBJ2-5; D call uncertain. V gave up 3 bases and J gave up 5 bases, with 16 bases separating them. Germline lookup yields CDR1 SSHAT and CDR2 FNYEAQ (reference sequence). There are 15 residues in the CDR3. The CDR3 DNA reads as TGTGCCAGCAGCTTCGGCTTAAGTGGGCTGGAGACCCAGTACTTC. This codes for CASSFGLSGLETQYF.

The V gene is TRBV24-1, the J gene TRBJ1-5; D is perhaps TRBD1 (5 bases). The CDR3 is 17 amino acids. Germline lookup yields CDR1 KGHDR and CDR2 SFDVKD. Trimming removed 4 bases at V and 0 bases at J, with 15 bases between. The CDR3 bases are TGTGCCACCAGTGACAGTGGCGGGGGATATAGCAATCAGCCCCAGCATTTT. Translating gives CATSDSGGGYSNQPQHF.

This chain joins TRBV11-2 and TRBJ2-6; no reliable D call. The CDR3 runs 15 residues. CDR1 is SGHAT, CDR2 FQNNGV, per germline. Trimming removed 5 bases from V and 0 bases from J, with 8 bases in between. In DNA form, the CDR3 reads TGTGCCAGCAGCCCCCAGATCTCTGGGGCCAACGTCCTGACTTTC. Amino acid sequence: CASSPQISGANVLTF.

This chain connects TRBV5-6 to TRBJ1-2, with TRBD1 as a possible D gene (5 bases). The germline V gene has CDR1 SGHDT and CDR2 YYEEEE. There are 11 residues in the CDR3. The V and J ends lost 3 bases and 10 bases respectively, with 10 bases between them. The CDR3 DNA follows: TGTGCCAGCAGCTCACAGGATCTCTACACCTTC. The encoded protein is CASSSQDLYTF. Full variable domain (rest looked up from reference TRBV5-6 and TRBJ1-2): DAGVTQSPTHLIKTRGQQVTLRCSPKSGHDTVSWYQQALGQGPQFIFQYYEEEERQRGNFPDRFSGHQFPNYSSELNVNALLLGDSALYLCASSSQDLYTFGSGTRLTVV.